This T cell receptor beta chain was sequenced for a study of blood T cell repertoires in COVID-19. Overall study: Some COVID-19 samples were acute and others convalescent; all came from the United States, Italy and Spain.

This CDR3 comprises 13 residues. Per germline, CDR1 SGHTA and CDR2 FQGNSA. V gave up 5 bases and J gave up 4 bases; unmatched junction bases: 4. Generated by immunoSEQ multiplex PCR, the TCRdb table keeps only in-frame clones and is missing some. There are about 87,000 clones in the sample; about 80% occur only once, and 4% to 5% lies in the top ten. Sequencing was performed on peripheral blood. The source of this sequence is a woman in her forties or fifties with acute or convalescent COVID-19. This chain uses TRBV7-2 with TRBJ2-7, with 8 bases identical to TRBD1. The CDR3 DNA reads as TGTGCCAGCAGCCTGGACAGGGCGTACGAGCAGTACTTC. It translates to CASSLDRAYEQYF. Looking up the rest from reference TRBV7-2 and TRBJ2-7 gives the full variable domain: GAGVSQSPSNKVTEKGKDVELRCDPISGHTALYWYRQSLGQGLEFLIYFQGNSAPDKSGLPSDRFSAERTGGSVSTLTIQRTQQEDSAVYLCASSLDRAYEQYFGPGTRLTVT.